Reported below is one T cell receptor (beta chain). This record belongs to a study of blood T cell repertoires in COVID-19. Study information: Donors in the United States, Italy and Spain gave samples during acute or convalescent COVID-19. T cells, B-cell-depleted T cells, or PBMCs provided the cDNA or gDNA that served as material.

V shed 6 bases and J shed 9 bases, with 12 bases lying between them. Looked up from germline, CDR1 is MDHEN and CDR2 is SYDVKM. CDR3 length equals 12 residues. Authors' methods: The assay estimated nucleated cells by amplifying reference gene primers. Clones were read by immunoSEQ multiplex PCR, and TCRdb kept only the in-frame ones, dropping some. V and J calls and clone size are those listed in that table; D and trimming were worked out from the DNA. The sample records some 95,000 clones, 86% being singletons. The rearrangement links TRBV28 to TRBJ2-1; D gene unclear. The sequencing input was peripheral blood. The TCR was taken from a man older than 75 with active or convalescent COVID-19. CDR3: CASRPPRAEQFF. In DNA form, the CDR3 reads TGTGCCAGCAGACCCCCCCGCGCTGAGCAGTTCTTC.